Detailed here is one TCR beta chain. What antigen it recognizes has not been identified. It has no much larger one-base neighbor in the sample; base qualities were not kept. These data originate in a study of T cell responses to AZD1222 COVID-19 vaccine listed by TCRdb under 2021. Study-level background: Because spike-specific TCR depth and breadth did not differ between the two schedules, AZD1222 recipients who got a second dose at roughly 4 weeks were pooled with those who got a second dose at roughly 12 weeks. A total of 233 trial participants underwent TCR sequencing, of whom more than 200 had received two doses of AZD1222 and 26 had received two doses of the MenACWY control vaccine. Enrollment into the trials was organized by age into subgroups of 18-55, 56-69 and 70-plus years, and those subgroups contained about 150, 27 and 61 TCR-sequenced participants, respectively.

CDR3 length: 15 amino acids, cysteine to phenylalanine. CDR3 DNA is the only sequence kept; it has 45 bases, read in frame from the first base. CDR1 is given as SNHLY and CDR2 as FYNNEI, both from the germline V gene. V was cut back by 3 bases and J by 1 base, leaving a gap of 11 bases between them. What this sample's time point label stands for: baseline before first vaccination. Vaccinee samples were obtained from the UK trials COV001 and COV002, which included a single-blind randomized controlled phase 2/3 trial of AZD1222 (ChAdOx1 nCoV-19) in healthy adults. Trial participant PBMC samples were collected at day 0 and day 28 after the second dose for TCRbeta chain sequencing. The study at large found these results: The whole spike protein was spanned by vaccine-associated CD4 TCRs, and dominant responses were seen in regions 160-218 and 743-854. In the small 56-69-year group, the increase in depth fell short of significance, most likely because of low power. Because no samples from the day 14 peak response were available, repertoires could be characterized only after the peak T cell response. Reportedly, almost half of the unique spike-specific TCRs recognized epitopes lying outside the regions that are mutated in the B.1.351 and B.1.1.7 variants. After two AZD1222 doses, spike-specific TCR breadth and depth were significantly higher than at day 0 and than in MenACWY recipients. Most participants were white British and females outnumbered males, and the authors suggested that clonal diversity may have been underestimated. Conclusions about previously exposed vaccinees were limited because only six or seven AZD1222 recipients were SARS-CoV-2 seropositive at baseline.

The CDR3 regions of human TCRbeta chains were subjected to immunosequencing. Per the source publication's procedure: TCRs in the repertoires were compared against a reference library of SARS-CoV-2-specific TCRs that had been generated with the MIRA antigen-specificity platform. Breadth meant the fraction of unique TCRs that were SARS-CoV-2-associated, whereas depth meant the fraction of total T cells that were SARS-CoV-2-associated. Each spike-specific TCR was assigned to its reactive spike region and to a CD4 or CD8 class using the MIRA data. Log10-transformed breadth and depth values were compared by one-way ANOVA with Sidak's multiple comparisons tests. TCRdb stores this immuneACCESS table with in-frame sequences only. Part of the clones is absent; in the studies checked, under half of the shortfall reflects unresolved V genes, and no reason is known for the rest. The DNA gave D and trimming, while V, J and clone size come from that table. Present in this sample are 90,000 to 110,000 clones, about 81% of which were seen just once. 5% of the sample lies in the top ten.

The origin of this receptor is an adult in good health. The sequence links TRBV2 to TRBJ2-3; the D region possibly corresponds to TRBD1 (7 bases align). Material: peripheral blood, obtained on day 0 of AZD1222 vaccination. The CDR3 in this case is CASSDSGQGTDTQYF. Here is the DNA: TGTGCCAGCAGTGATAGCGGACAGGGCACAGATACGCAGTATTTT.